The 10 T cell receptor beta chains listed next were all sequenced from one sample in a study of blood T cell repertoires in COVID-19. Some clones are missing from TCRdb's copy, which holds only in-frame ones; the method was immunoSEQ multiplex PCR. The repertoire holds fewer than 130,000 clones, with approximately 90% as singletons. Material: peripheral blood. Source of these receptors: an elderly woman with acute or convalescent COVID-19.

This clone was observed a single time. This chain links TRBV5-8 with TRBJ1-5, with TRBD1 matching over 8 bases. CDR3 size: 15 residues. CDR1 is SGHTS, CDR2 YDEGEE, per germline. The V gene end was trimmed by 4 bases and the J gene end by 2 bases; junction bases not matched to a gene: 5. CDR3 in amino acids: CASSQTTGGNQPQHF. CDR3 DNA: TGTGCCAGCAGCCAAACGACAGGGGGCAATCAGCCCCAGCATTTT.

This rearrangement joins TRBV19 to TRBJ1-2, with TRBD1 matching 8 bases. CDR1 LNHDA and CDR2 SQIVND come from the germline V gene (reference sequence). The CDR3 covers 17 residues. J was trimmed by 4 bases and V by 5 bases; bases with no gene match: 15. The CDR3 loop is CASSSPRGQGLGYGYTF. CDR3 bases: TGTGCCAGTAGTTCACCCCGCGGACAGGGTTTGGGCTATGGCTACACCTTC. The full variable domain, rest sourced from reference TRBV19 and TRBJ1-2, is DGGITQSPKYLFRKEGQNVTLSCEQNLNHDAMYWYRQDPGQGLRLIYYSQIVNDFQKGDIAEGYSVSREKKESFPLTVTSAQKNPTAFYLCASSSPRGQGLGYGYTFGSGTRLTVV.

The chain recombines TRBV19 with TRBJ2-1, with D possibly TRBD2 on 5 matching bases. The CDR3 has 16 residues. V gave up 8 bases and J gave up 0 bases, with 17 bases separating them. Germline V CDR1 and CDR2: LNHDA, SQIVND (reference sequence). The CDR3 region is CASADYPAGSYNEQFF. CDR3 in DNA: TGTGCCAGTGCTGACTACCCGGCGGGCTCCTACAATGAGCAGTTCTTC.

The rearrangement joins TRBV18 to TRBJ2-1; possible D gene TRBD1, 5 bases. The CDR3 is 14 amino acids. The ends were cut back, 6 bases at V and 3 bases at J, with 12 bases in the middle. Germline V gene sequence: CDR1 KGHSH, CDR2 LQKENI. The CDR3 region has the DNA TGTGCCAGCTCCGACAGTCGGGTCTACAATGAGCAGTTCTTC. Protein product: CASSDSRVYNEQFF.

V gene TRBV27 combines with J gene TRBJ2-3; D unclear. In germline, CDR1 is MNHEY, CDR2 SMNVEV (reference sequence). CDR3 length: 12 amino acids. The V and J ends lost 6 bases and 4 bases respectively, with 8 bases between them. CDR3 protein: CASSRSADTQYF. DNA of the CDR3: TGTGCCAGCAGCAGATCCGCAGATACGCAGTATTTT.

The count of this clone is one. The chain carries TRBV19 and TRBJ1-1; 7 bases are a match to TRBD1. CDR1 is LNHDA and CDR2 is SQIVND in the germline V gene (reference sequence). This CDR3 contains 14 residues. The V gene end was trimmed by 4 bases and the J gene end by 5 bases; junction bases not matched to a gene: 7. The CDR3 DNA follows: TGTGCCAGTAGTACGCACAGGGGAGGAACTGAAGCTTTCTTT. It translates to CASSTHRGGTEAFF.

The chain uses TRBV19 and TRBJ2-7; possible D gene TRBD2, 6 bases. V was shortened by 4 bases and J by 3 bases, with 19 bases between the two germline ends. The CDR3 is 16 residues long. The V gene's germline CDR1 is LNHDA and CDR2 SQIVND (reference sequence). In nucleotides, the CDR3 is TGTGCCAGTAGTAGGGACTTTAAGGGTTACTACTACGAGCAGTACTTC. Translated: CASSRDFKGYYYEQYF.

The DNA of the CDR3 is TGTGCCAGCAGGGCAGGGACACACTCTACCGGCGAGCAGTTCTTC. Its protein product is CASRAGTHSTGEQFF. The chain is built from TRBV2 and TRBJ2-1, with D perhaps matching TRBD1 (6 bases). The length of the CDR3 is 15 residues. V lost 6 bases to trimming and J lost 10 bases, with 22 bases between them. The germline V gene has CDR1 SNHLY and CDR2 FYNNEI.

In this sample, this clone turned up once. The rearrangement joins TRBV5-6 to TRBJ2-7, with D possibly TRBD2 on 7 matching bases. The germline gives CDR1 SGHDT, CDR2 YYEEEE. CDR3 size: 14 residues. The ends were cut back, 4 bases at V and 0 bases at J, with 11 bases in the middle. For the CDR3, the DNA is TGTGCCAGCAGCATCGGGGGGCCCTCCTACGAGCAGTACTTC. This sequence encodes CASSIGGPSYEQYF.

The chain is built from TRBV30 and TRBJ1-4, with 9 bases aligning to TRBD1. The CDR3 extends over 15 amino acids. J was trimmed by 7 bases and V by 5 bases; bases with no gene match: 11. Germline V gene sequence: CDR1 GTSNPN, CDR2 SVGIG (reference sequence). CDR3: CAWGDRDRAFEKLFF. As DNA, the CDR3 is TGTGCCTGGGGGGACCGGGACAGGGCTTTTGAAAAACTGTTTTTT.